This T cell receptor (beta chain) was recovered during a study of cytomegalovirus exposure and HLA in healthy donors. Findings of the study overall: TCR beta chains numbering approximately 150 were designated cytomegalovirus-associated. Both high specificity and high sensitivity reportedly marked the classifier's diagnosis of cytomegalovirus status.

This PCR relied on a set of 60 Vbeta primers and 13 Jbeta primers. The repertoire was sequenced with immunoSEQ multiplex PCR; TCRdb's copy has only in-frame clones and lacks some. This sample has about 170,000 clones, with roughly two thirds found just once. About this clone itself: The antigen is unknown.

V was trimmed by 5 bases and J by 1 base, leaving 5 bases between them. Germline CDR1 is SGHTA and CDR2 is FQGNSA. The CDR3 loop spans 12 amino acids. Material: PBMCs. The sequence was obtained from a woman younger than 35 in good health and CMV-seropositive. This chain links TRBV7-2 with TRBJ1-1, with D tentatively TRBD1 (5 bases). This chain's CDR3 is CASSRGNTEAFF. The DNA for the CDR3 is TGTGCCAGCAGCAGGGGGAACACTGAAGCTTTCTTT. The whole variable domain, filled in from reference TRBV7-2 and TRBJ1-1, reads GAGVSQSPSNKVTEKGKDVELRCDPISGHTALYWYRQSLGQGLEFLIYFQGNSAPDKSGLPSDRFSAERTGGSVSTLTIQRTQQEDSAVYLCASSRGNTEAFFGQGTRLTVV.